These 20 T cell receptor beta chains were sequenced from one sample in a study of blood T cell repertoires in COVID-19. Data came from immunoSEQ multiplex PCR; TCRdb stores just in-frame clones and leaves some out. The sample has 90,000 to 95,000 clones, around nine tenths seen once; the top ten hold 8.1%. Specimen: peripheral blood. All receptors derive from a woman aged 65 to 85 with acute or convalescent COVID-19.

In regard to this clone: Other DNA sequences from this sample encode an identical CDR3 as well. The chain uses TRBV12-3 or TRBV12-4 and TRBJ1-2; D unresolved. The germline V and J ends were trimmed by 6 bases and 4 bases, with 6 bases remaining between them. The CDR3 has 11 amino acids. The CDR3 loop is CASSLSYGYTF. The CDR3, as DNA: TGTGCCAGCAGCCTCTCCTATGGCTACACCTTC.

The chain combines TRBV7-3 with TRBJ2-5, with 8 bases lining up with TRBD2. V dropped 4 bases and J dropped 3; count of bases not matched to a gene: 4. This CDR3 comprises 14 residues. CDR1 SGHTA and CDR2 FQGTGA come from the germline V gene. The CDR3 DNA follows: TGTGCCAGCAGCTCTCGAGCGGGAGAAGAGACCCAGTACTTC. Translated: CASSSRAGEETQYF.

This chain connects TRBV20-1 to TRBJ2-3, with 8 bases matching TRBD2. The V gene end was trimmed by 3 bases and the J gene end by 8 bases; junction bases not matched to a gene: 1. Germline V CDR1 and CDR2: DFQATT, SNEGSKA (reference sequence). The CDR3 extends over 11 amino acids. The CDR3 loop reads CSASREGTQYF. CDR3 in DNA: TGCAGTGCTAGTCGGGAGGGTACGCAGTATTTT.

The sample holds one count of this clone. The chain links TRBV5-4 to TRBJ2-5; 7 bases fit TRBD1. Germline V lookup: CDR1 SGHNT, CDR2 YYREEE (reference sequence). V trimming: 3 bases; J trimming: 4 bases; junction bases outside the gene matches: 6. This CDR3 spans 14 amino acids. CDR3 sequence reads: CASSSYRGIETQYF. CDR3 DNA: TGTGCCAGCAGCTCGTACAGGGGTATAGAGACCCAGTACTTC.

J is TRBJ2-5 and V is TRBV19; possible D gene TRBD1, 6 bases. The V gene lost 2 bases and the J gene lost 4 bases, with 11 bases spanning the gap. Germline CDR1 is LNHDA and CDR2 is SQIVND (reference sequence). There are 14 residues in the CDR3. Written as DNA, the CDR3 is TGTGCCAGTAGTATACACAGGGTGGGAGAGACCCAGTACTTC. Residues: CASSIHRVGETQYF. The whole variable domain, filled in from reference TRBV19 and TRBJ2-5, reads DGGITQSPKYLFRKEGQNVTLSCEQNLNHDAMYWYRQDPGQGLRLIYYSQIVNDFQKGDIAEGYSVSREKKESFPLTVTSAQKNPTAFYLCASSIHRVGETQYFGPGTRLLVL.

The chain combines TRBV12-3 or TRBV12-4 with TRBJ2-7; D is ambiguous. Between the trimmed V and J ends, which lost 4 bases and 1 base, there was a span of 2 bases. The CDR3 has 11 amino acids. In DNA, the CDR3 is TGTGCCAGCAGTTCTTCCTACGAGCAGTACTTC. This codes for CASSSSYEQYF.

The chain recombines TRBV10-3 with TRBJ1-6; 10 nucleotides line up with TRBD1. Germline CDR1 reads ENHRY; CDR2 reads SYGVKD. The CDR3 contains 16 residues. The V and J ends lost 6 bases and 7 bases, in that order; junction bases with no gene match: 9. CDR3 bases: TGTGCCATCAGGGGGACAGGGGAGAGGGGAAATTCACCCCTCCACTTT. Its translation: CAIRGTGERGNSPLHF.

The chain uses TRBV29-1 and TRBJ2-3; perhaps TRBD1 as D (6 bases). CDR1 is SQVTM and CDR2 is ANQGSEA in the germline V gene. Trimming removed 4 bases at V and 6 bases at J, with 11 bases between. The CDR3 contains 12 residues. DNA for the CDR3: TGCAGCGTTGGGGGGCCGGGGGATACGCAGTATTTT. The encoded protein is CSVGGPGDTQYF.

The V and J genes are TRBV18 and TRBJ2-7, with 8 bases that match TRBD1. In germline, CDR1 is KGHSH, CDR2 LQKENI. This CDR3 is built from 16 residues. J lost 3 bases, V lost 2 bases, and 9 bases had no gene match. In DNA, the CDR3 is TGTGCCAGCTCACCAAGTTACGGACAGGGATACTACGAGCAGTACTTC. Its protein product is CASSPSYGQGYYEQYF. Full variable domain (outside the CDR3, taken from reference TRBV18 and TRBJ2-7): NAGVMQNPRHLVRRRGQEARLRCSPMKGHSHVYWYRQLPEEGLKFMVYLQKENIIDESGMPKERFSAEFPKEGPSILRIQQVVRGDSAAYFCASSPSYGQGYYEQYFGPGTRLTVT.

The chain combines TRBV11-2 with TRBJ2-2, with 9 bases aligning to TRBD1. Germline V lookup: CDR1 SGHAT, CDR2 FQNNGV. The J segment lost 1 base and the V segment lost 4 bases, leaving 10 bases of the junction unmatched. The CDR3 consists of 18 residues. This chain's CDR3 is CASSYTPPGQGNTGELFF. The CDR3 coding sequence is TGTGCCAGCAGCTATACACCCCCGGGACAGGGGAACACCGGGGAGCTGTTTTTT.

The chain joins TRBV6-5 to TRBJ1-2; D is ambiguous. Deletions cut 6 bases from V and 8 bases from J, with 19 bases between. Germline V lookup: CDR1 MNHEY, CDR2 SVGAGI. CDR3 size: 14 residues. The CDR3 protein is CASSQIVDTKGYTF. CDR3 bases: TGTGCCAGCAGCCAGATTGTCGACACAAAGGGCTACACCTTC.

This sequence joins TRBV10-2 and TRBJ2-1; 9 bases map to TRBD2. The CDR3 contains 18 residues. Germline V gene data show CDR1 as WSHSY and CDR2 as SAAADI. Trimming removed 3 bases from V and 0 bases from J; junction bases left unmatched: 9. CDR3 amino acids: CASSEGSGGPSSYNEQFF. In DNA, the CDR3 is TGCGCCAGCAGTGAAGGTAGCGGGGGTCCCAGCTCCTACAATGAGCAGTTCTTC.

The J gene is TRBJ2-5, the V gene TRBV14, with D tentatively TRBD2 (6 bases). The germline V and J ends were trimmed by 1 base and 5 bases, with 14 bases remaining between them. The CDR3 runs 15 residues. Germline loops: CDR1 SGHDN, CDR2 FVKESK. The chain's CDR3 is CASSQGRTTVETQYF. The CDR3 nucleotides are TGTGCCAGCAGCCAAGGCAGGACTACCGTTGAGACCCAGTACTTC.

The chain couples TRBV30 to TRBJ1-2; D ambiguous. Deletions cut 4 bases from V and 1 base from J, with 10 bases between. This CDR3 is built from 13 residues. CDR1 GTSNPN and CDR2 SVGIG come from the germline V gene (reference sequence). The CDR3 DNA sequence: TGTGCCTGGAAGCGCGACGGTAACTATGGCTACACCTTC. Protein: CAWKRDGNYGYTF. Looking up the rest from reference TRBV30 and TRBJ1-2 gives the full variable domain: SQTIHQWPATLVQPVGSPLSLECTVEGTSNPNLYWYRQAAGRGLQLLFYSVGIGQISSEVPQNLSASRPQDRQFILSSKKLLLSDSGFYLCAWKRDGNYGYTFGSGTRLTVV.

The rearrangement links TRBV19 to TRBJ2-1; TRBD2 matches 13 bases. Germline loops: CDR1 LNHDA, CDR2 SQIVND (reference sequence). The length of the CDR3 is 16 residues. V trimming: 1 base; J trimming: 4 bases; junction bases outside the gene matches: 1. The CDR3 protein is CASSIGGLAGYNEQFF. The CDR3 DNA is TGTGCCAGTAGTATAGGGGGACTAGCGGGGTACAATGAGCAGTTCTTC.

The rearrangement uses TRBV18 and TRBJ2-7, with 8 nucleotides matching TRBD1. Germline V gene lookup returns CDR1 KGHSH and CDR2 LQKENI. J was trimmed by 9 bases and V by 2 bases; bases with no gene match: 6. The CDR3 spans 13 residues. The CDR3 reads CASSPGDRTLQYF. The DNA for the CDR3 is TGTGCCAGCTCACCAGGGGACAGGACGTTGCAGTACTTC.

The chain uses TRBV20-1 and TRBJ2-1, with D possibly TRBD1 on 5 matching bases. Trimming took 6 bases from V and 4 from J, leaving 7 bases between them. CDR1 DFQATT and CDR2 SNEGSKA come from the germline V gene (reference sequence). The CDR3 totals 11 residues. The CDR3 loop is CSAGDYNEQFF. CDR3 DNA sequence: TGCAGTGCAGGGGATTACAATGAGCAGTTCTTC.

The V call is TRBV19, the J call TRBJ2-1, with 14 positions matching TRBD2. J was trimmed by 6 bases and V by 4 bases; bases with no gene match: 8. The germline gives CDR1 LNHDA, CDR2 SQIVND (reference sequence). The CDR3 runs to 17 residues. For the CDR3, the DNA is TGTGCCAGTAGTAGAGCGGGACTAGCGGGAGATGGCAATGAGCAGTTCTTC. It codes for CASSRAGLAGDGNEQFF.

The genes are TRBV9 and TRBJ1-6; TRBD1 might be the D (5 bases). This CDR3 region has 16 residues. Looked up from germline, CDR1 is SGDLS and CDR2 is YYNGEE. Trimming stripped 4 bases from V and 5 bases from J, with 16 bases between. CDR3 DNA: TGTGCCAGCAGCTCGCCCGGGGGGAGCCATAATTCACCCCTCCACTTT. It is translated as CASSSPGGSHNSPLHF.

J is TRBJ1-2 and V is TRBV13, with D perhaps TRBD1 (6 bases). The CDR3 runs 13 residues. From germline, CDR1 is PRHDT and CDR2 FYEKMQ (reference sequence). The V and J ends lost 4 bases and 8 bases respectively, with 14 bases between them. This chain's CDR3 is CASSSTSQGGYTF. CDR3 in DNA: TGTGCCAGCAGCTCGACATCACAGGGAGGCTACACCTTC.